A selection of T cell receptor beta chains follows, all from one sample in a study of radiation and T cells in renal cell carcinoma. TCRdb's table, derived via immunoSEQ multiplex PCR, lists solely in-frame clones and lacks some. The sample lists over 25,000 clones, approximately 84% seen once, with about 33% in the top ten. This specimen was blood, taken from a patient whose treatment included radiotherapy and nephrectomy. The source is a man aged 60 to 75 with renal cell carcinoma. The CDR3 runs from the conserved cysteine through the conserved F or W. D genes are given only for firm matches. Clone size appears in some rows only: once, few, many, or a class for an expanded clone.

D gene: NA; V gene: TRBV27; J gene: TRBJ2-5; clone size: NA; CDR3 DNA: TGTGCCAGCAGAAGATTCGGACGGGATTTTCAAGAGACCCAGTACTTC; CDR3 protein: CASRRFGRDFQETQYF
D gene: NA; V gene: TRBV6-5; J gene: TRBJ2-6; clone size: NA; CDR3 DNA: TGTGCCAGCAGTTACCAGGCGCCCTCTGGGGCCAACGTCCTGACTTTC; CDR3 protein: CASSYQAPSGANVLTF
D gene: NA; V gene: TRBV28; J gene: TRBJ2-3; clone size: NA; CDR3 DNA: TGTGCCACTCTCAGGCGGGACACAGATACGCAGTATTTT; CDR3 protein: CATLRRDTDTQYF
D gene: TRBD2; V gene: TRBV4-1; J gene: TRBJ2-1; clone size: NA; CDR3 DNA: TGCGCCAGCAGCCTGGGAGGGGTGCCCTTCTACAATGAGCAGTTCTTC; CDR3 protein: CASSLGGVPFYNEQFF
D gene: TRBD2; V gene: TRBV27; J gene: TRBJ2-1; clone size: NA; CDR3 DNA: TGTGCCAGCAGTCGCGGGAGGGAAAACAATGAGCAGTTCTTC; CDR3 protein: CASSRGRENNEQFF
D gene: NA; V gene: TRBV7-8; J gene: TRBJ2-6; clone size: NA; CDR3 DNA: TGTGCCAGCAGCTATGCCCTCTCTGGGGCCAACGTCCTGACTTTC; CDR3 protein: CASSYALSGANVLTF
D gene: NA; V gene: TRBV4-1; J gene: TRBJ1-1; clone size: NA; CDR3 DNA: TGCGCCAGCAGCCATGATATTGACCGATGGGGCACTGAAGCTTTCTTT; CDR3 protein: CASSHDIDRWGTEAFF
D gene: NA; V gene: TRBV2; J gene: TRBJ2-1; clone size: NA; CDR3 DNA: TGTGCCAGCAGTGATGGGGTAGAGCAGTTCTTC; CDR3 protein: CASSDGVEQFF
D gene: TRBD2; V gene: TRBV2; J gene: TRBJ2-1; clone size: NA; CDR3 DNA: TGTGCCAGCCTAGCGGGGGATTCCTACAATGAGCAGTTCTTC; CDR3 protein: CASLAGDSYNEQFF
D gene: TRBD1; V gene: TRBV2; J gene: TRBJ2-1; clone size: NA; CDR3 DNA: TGTGCCAGCTCGACCAGGGGGCACAATGAGCAGTTCTTC; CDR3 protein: CASSTRGHNEQFF
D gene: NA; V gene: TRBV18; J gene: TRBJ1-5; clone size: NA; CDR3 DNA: TGTGCCAGCTCACCCGGGCTCACTCAGCCCCAGCATTTT; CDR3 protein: CASSPGLTQPQHF
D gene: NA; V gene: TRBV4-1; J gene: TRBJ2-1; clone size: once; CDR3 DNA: TGCGCCAGCAGCCATCCCGATGGTAATGAGCAGTTCTTC; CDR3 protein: CASSHPDGNEQFF
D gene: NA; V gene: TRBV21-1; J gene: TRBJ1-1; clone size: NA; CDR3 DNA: TGTGCCATCGGACATCCTCCGGGACGGGAGAACACTGAAGCTTTCTTT; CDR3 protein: CAIGHPPGRENTEAFF
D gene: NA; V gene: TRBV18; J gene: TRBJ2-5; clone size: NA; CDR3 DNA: TGTGCCAGCTCACCCTTACAGGGCTGGGGAGAGACCCAGTACTTC; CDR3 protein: CASSPLQGWGETQYF